This TCR beta chain was sequenced in a study of regulatory T cells in long-lasting Graves disease. Time point noted: newly diagnosed GD, antithyroid drugs for less than 3 months. The TCR library was made from RNA that had been extracted from PBMCs in TRIzol. Germline CDR1 is MNHNS and CDR2 is SASEGT. V dropped 9 bases and J dropped 1; count of bases not matched to a gene: 14. CDR3 length: 18 residues. Assembly of TCR beta libraries relied on iRepertoire HTBI primers together with Arm-PCR of CDR3 regions. TCRdb re-analysed the multiplex PCR reads in MiXCR, keeping a single row per CDR3 protein. The sample includes around 360,000 distinct CDR3 sequences, 15% to 20% seen only once; the top ten take 20% to 25%. This same sample was also part of a study on T cells in Graves' hyperthyroidism and ophthalmopathy.

Sequencing used peripheral blood mononuclear cells (PBMCs), obtained at new diagnosis, from a patient treated with antithyroid drugs. This sequence was found in a woman aged 18-29 years with Graves disease. The chain has TRBV6-1 and TRBJ2-3; 12 bases fit TRBD2. CDR3 residues: CASRSWTSGEGGTDTQYF. The CDR3 DNA reads as TGTGCCAGTAGATCCTGGACTAGCGGGGAAGGTGGCACAGATACGCAGTATTTT.